This T cell receptor (beta chain) was observed in a study of shared clonotypes between healthy human individuals. TCRdb's table, derived via immunoSEQ multiplex PCR, lists solely in-frame clones and lacks some. This sample carries more than 2 million clones, 85% to 95% of them seen once, and the ten largest clones take more than 0.1%. Germline trimming cut 5 bases from V and 0 bases from J; bases unmatched to any gene: 6. CDR1 is LNHDA and CDR2 is SQIVND in the germline V gene (reference sequence). There are 16 residues in the CDR3. The sample was naive CD4+ T cells sorted from blood. Subset meaning: CD45RA+ positively selected. The rearrangement joins TRBV19 to TRBJ2-7; 11 bases fit TRBD1. The source is a man between 18 and 29 years old in good health. CDR3 in amino acids: CASSRTGTGGSYEQYF. DNA for the CDR3: TGTGCCAGTAGTCGTACCGGGACAGGGGGCTCCTACGAGCAGTACTTC.